These 27 T cell receptor beta chains were sequenced from one sample in a study of beta chain features in type 1 diabetes (dated by TCRdb to between 2018 and 2020). Library preparation used the immunoSEQ multiplex PCR assay. The entire amount of isolated RNA was reverse transcribed using the High Capacity cDNA Reverse Transcription Kit, so the sequenced TCRB transcripts were expressed ones. TCRdb holds this immuneACCESS table with in-frame rearrangements only. Some clones are missing; in checked studies, unresolved V genes explain under half, and the rest has no known cause. The sample data list under 450,000 clones, and about 14% of these were observed just once. The ten largest clonotypes hold roughly 0.033% of the sample. What was sequenced was naive CD4+ T cells from blood. The sample's cell subset or site label is to be understood as: true naive CD4+ T cells. The receptors originated from a man aged 30 to 39 in good health.

This clone has only a few counts. The chain employs TRBV11-2 and TRBJ2-7, with no clear D. The germline V gene encodes CDR1 SGHAT and CDR2 FQNNGV. The CDR3 loop spans 11 amino acids. V was trimmed by 5 bases and J by 3 bases, leaving 5 bases between them. DNA of the CDR3: TGTGCCAGCAGCCCTTACTACGAGCAGTACGTC. Translating it yields CASSPYYEQYV.

The chain is built from TRBV30 and TRBJ1-4; 10 bases map to TRBD1. Germline assignment: CDR1 GTSNPN and CDR2 SVGIG (reference sequence). The CDR3 runs 14 residues. V was clipped by 2 bases and J by 8 bases; unmatched bases: 5. This chain's CDR3 is CAWSLTGGREKLFF. CDR3 DNA: TGTGCCTGGAGTTTGACAGGGGGCAGGGAAAAACTGTTTTTT.

In regard to this clone: The same CDR3 can be traced to other DNA sequences in this sample. V is TRBV7-2 and J is TRBJ2-5; D gene unclear. The germline V gene has CDR1 SGHTA and CDR2 FQGNSA. Trimming stripped 1 base from V and 5 bases from J, with 5 bases between. CDR3 length: 12 amino acids. For the CDR3, the DNA is TGTGCCAGCAGCTTAGTGGGTGAGACCCAGTACTTC. Translated: CASSLVGETQYF.

The chain couples TRBV9 to TRBJ2-3; no firm D call. This CDR3 contains 15 residues. Germline values: CDR1 SGDLS, CDR2 YYNGEE. V was clipped by 0 bases and J by 1 base, with 9 bases between them. In DNA form, the CDR3 reads TGTGCCAGCAGCGTAGGGTCTTCTCGCACAGATACGCAGTATTTT. Protein: CASSVGSSRTDTQYF. Using reference TRBV9 and TRBJ2-3 for the parts outside the CDR3, the full variable domain is DSGVTQTPKHLITATGQRVTLRCSPRSGDLSVYWYQQSLDQGLQFLIQYYNGEERAKGNILERFSAQQFPDLHSELNLSSLELGDSALYFCASSVGSSRTDTQYFGPGTRLTVL.

The table lists this clone with a few counts. The CDR3 protein is CASSQLTSGIYNEQFF. The CDR3 DNA is TGTGCCAGCAGCCAGCTCACTAGCGGGATCTACAATGAGCAGTTCTTC. The chain links TRBV14 to TRBJ2-1; 10 nucleotides line up with TRBD2. Per germline, CDR1 SGHDN and CDR2 FVKESK. The CDR3 loop spans 16 amino acids. J was trimmed by 3 bases and V by 3 bases; bases with no gene match: 5.

The V call is TRBV4-1, the J call TRBJ2-3, with D uncertain. The CDR3 covers 14 residues. V was trimmed by 4 bases and J by 4 bases, leaving 12 bases between them. Per the germline V gene, CDR1 is MGHRA and CDR2 is YSYEKL. CDR3 sequence: CASSLQYGADTQYF. CDR3 coding DNA: TGCGCCAGCAGCCTCCAATACGGAGCAGATACGCAGTATTTT.

This sequence joins TRBV29-1 and TRBJ1-1; no clear D. This CDR3 has 14 amino acids. Germline V lookup: CDR1 SQVTM, CDR2 ANQGSEA. V lost 2 bases and J 2 bases, leaving 12 bases between the germline ends. The CDR3 sequence: CSVEFRLRNTEAFF. The DNA for the CDR3 is TGCAGCGTTGAATTTCGACTCCGAAACACTGAAGCTTTCTTT. Using reference TRBV29-1 and TRBJ1-1 for the parts outside the CDR3, the full variable domain is SAVISQKPSRDICQRGTSLTIQCQVDSQVTMMFWYRQQPGQSLTLIATANQGSEATYESGFVIDKFPISRPNLTFSTLTVSNMSPEDSSIYLCSVEFRLRNTEAFFGQGTRLTVV.

This clone was detected a few times. This sequence joins TRBV18 and TRBJ2-3; 10 bases map to TRBD1. This CDR3 contains 15 residues. The V gene's germline CDR1 is KGHSH and CDR2 LQKENI. The junction had 2 bases not matched to a gene; V was cut back by 4 bases and J by 1 base. CDR3 amino acids: CASSRGQGGTDTQYF. The CDR3 region has the DNA TGTGCCAGCTCACGAGGACAGGGGGGCACAGATACGCAGTATTTT.

The V and J genes are TRBV11-2 and TRBJ1-5; D unresolved. V was cut by 4 bases and J by 7 bases, with 8 bases left in between. Germline CDR1 is SGHAT and CDR2 is FQNNGV. This CDR3 contains 12 residues. The CDR3 protein is CASSSERQPQHF. The DNA for the CDR3 is TGTGCCAGCAGCTCGGAGAGGCAGCCCCAGCATTTT.

This clone was picked up a small number of times. The genes are TRBV18 and TRBJ2-5, with D perhaps matching TRBD2 (5 bases). Trimming removed 2 bases from V and 5 bases from J, with 9 bases in between. CDR3 length: 13 residues. Germline V CDR1 and CDR2: KGHSH, LQKENI. Here the CDR3 reads CASSPFRRETQYF. Written as DNA, the CDR3 is TGTGCCAGCTCACCATTTAGGAGGGAGACCCAGTACTTC.

As DNA, the CDR3 is TGTGCCAGCAGCTTGGCTACCGGGACTAGCGTTCACAATGAGCAGTTCTTC. Protein: CASSLATGTSVHNEQFF. This chain links TRBV5-6 with TRBJ2-1; TRBD2 matches at 10 bases. The V segment lost 0 bases and the J segment 5 bases; nucleotides outside the gene matches: 8. The CDR3 covers 17 residues. CDR1 SGHDT and CDR2 YYEEEE come from the germline V gene.

The chain is built from TRBV5-6 and TRBJ2-5; D gene ambiguous. The germline CDR1 and CDR2 sequences are SGHDT and YYEEEE. The CDR3 totals 13 residues. Trimming removed 0 bases from V and 2 bases from J, with 5 bases in between. In DNA form, the CDR3 reads TGTGCCAGCAGCTTGGGACGGCAAGAGACCCAGTACTTC. Its translation is CASSLGRQETQYF.

This clone was seen more than once but under ten times. The V call is TRBV19, the J call TRBJ1-4; no clear D. Trimming left V 8 bases short and J 5 bases short, with 18 bases between. This CDR3 contains 15 residues. CDR1 LNHDA and CDR2 SQIVND come from the germline V gene (reference sequence). CDR3 sequence (DNA): TGTGCCAGTTCAACTACGGGATTACTGAATGAAAAACTGTTTTTT. Translating gives CASSTTGLLNEKLFF.

The V and J genes are TRBV13 and TRBJ2-7; 7 bases map to TRBD2. This CDR3 region has 14 residues. The germline V gene has CDR1 PRHDT and CDR2 FYEKMQ (reference sequence). The V segment lost 4 bases and the J segment 4 bases; nucleotides outside the gene matches: 7. CDR3 nucleotide sequence: TGTGCCAGCAGCTCTCAGACTAGCCCATACGAGCAGTACGTC. Translated, it gives CASSSQTSPYEQYV.

The sample holds a few counts of this clone. This chain joins TRBV6-5 and TRBJ1-1, with TRBD1 identical over 7 bases. V was clipped by 10 bases and J by 2 bases; unmatched bases: 10. Germline lookup yields CDR1 MNHEY and CDR2 SVGAGI. This CDR3 comprises 14 residues. CDR3 DNA sequence: TGTGCCACCAGAAACGGACAGGTTAACACTGAAGCTTTCTTT. Protein product: CATRNGQVNTEAFF.

This clone has ten or more counts. The chain combines TRBV7-9 with TRBJ2-1, with D possibly being TRBD2 (5 bases). CDR1 SEHNR and CDR2 FQNEAQ come from the germline V gene (reference sequence). The CDR3 covers 14 residues. The V and J ends lost 8 bases and 7 bases respectively, with 18 bases between them. CDR3 DNA sequence: TGTGCCAGCTTAGCTAGCATTTCGGGAAATGAGCAGTTCTTC. Encoded protein: CASLASISGNEQFF.

This clone came up a few times. The CDR3 sequence: CAWSVSGLAGGSTDTQYF. CDR3 DNA: TGTGCCTGGAGTGTATCGGGACTAGCGGGAGGGAGCACAGATACGCAGTATTTT. The V call is TRBV30, the J call TRBJ2-3; TRBD2 agrees at 16 bases. The CDR3 length is 18 residues. CDR1 is GTSNPN and CDR2 is SVGIG in the germline V gene (reference sequence). The V and J ends lost 0 bases and 0 bases, in that order; junction bases with no gene match: 3.

This clone was counted a few times. The CDR3 region is CAWSVPGLAANTGELFF. DNA of the CDR3: TGTGCCTGGAGTGTACCGGGACTAGCGGCGAACACCGGGGAGCTGTTTTTT. The chain couples TRBV30 to TRBJ2-2; TRBD2 agrees at 11 bases. Germline lookup yields CDR1 GTSNPN and CDR2 SVGIG (reference sequence). Losses at the gene ends were 0 bases for V and 0 bases for J; bases not matched to a gene: 3. The CDR3 covers 17 residues.

This chain uses TRBV7-9 with TRBJ1-4; tentatively, D is TRBD1 (6 bases). Trimming pared 4 bases from V and 4 bases from J, leaving 13 bases between. The CDR3 extends over 15 amino acids. Germline-derived CDR1 and CDR2 are SEHNR and FQNEAQ (reference sequence). The CDR3 DNA sequence: TGTGCCAGCAGCTACCGGACAGAACTTAATGAAAAACTGTTTTTT. It translates to CASSYRTELNEKLFF.

This clone was observed a handful of times. The chain uses TRBV4-2 and TRBJ1-5; D is unresolved. V lost 0 bases and J lost 0, with 0 bases in between. Per the germline V gene, CDR1 is LGHNA and CDR2 is YNFKEQ. The CDR3 covers 13 residues. The CDR3 here is CASSQDSNQPQHF. For the CDR3, the DNA is TGTGCCAGCAGCCAAGATAGCAATCAGCCCCAGCATTTT.

This clone was counted only a few times. This chain links TRBV19 with TRBJ2-3; TRBD2 matches at 7 bases. The CDR3 runs 13 residues. The ends lost 10 bases at V and 2 bases at J; junction bases unmatched: 6. Per germline, CDR1 LNHDA and CDR2 SQIVND (reference sequence). The CDR3: CATRLASTDTQYF. In nucleotides, the CDR3 is TGTGCCACCCGACTAGCCTCCACAGATACGCAGTATTTT.

The genes are TRBV27 and TRBJ2-5, with 10 bases fitting TRBD2. The CDR3 length is 14 residues. Germline-derived CDR1 and CDR2 are MNHEY and SMNVEV (reference sequence). V gave up 2 bases and J gave up 5 bases; unmatched junction bases: 2. DNA for the CDR3: TGTGCCAGCAGTTTAACTAGCGGGGCTGAGACCCAGTACTTC. It is translated as CASSLTSGAETQYF.

The V call is TRBV27, the J call TRBJ1-6, with 12 positions matching TRBD1. Germline V CDR1 and CDR2: MNHEY, SMNVEV (reference sequence). Trimming at V came to 2 bases and at J to 8 bases, leaving 4 bases not matched to a gene. The CDR3 sequence is 16 residues long. CDR3 sequence reads: CASSLPGTGGHSPLHF. The CDR3 DNA reads TGTGCCAGCAGTTTACCCGGGACAGGGGGCCATTCACCCCTCCACTTT.

The rearrangement links TRBV15 to TRBJ2-7; D uncertain. V lost 1 base and J lost 7, with 5 bases in between. Germline V lookup: CDR1 LNHNV, CDR2 YYDKDF (reference sequence). There are 11 residues in the CDR3. This chain's CDR3 is CATSRGGEQYV. The CDR3, as DNA: TGTGCCACCAGCAGAGGGGGAGAGCAGTACGTC.

The chain uses TRBV6-6 and TRBJ1-1, with TRBD1 as a possible D gene (5 bases). CDR3 size: 15 residues. Germline V gene lookup returns CDR1 MNHNY and CDR2 SVGAGI (reference sequence). V lost 5 bases and J lost 5, with 18 bases in between. DNA for the CDR3: TGTGCCAGCAGTGCCCTTGAAGGGTGGGGGACTGAAGCTTTCTTT. It codes for CASSALEGWGTEAFF.

The sample holds many counts of this clone. This chain connects TRBV25-1 to TRBJ1-1; no firm D call. Trimming removed 4 bases at V and 2 bases at J, with 8 bases between. Per germline, CDR1 MGHDK and CDR2 SYGVNS. This CDR3 is 13 amino acids long. The CDR3 sequence is CASSGPGNTEAFF. CDR3 DNA: TGTGCCAGCAGTGGCCCAGGCAACACTGAAGCTTTCTTT.

The chain combines TRBV30 with TRBJ2-1; D could derive from TRBD1 or TRBD2 (5 bases each). CDR1 is GTSNPN and CDR2 is SVGIG in the germline V gene (reference sequence). Trimming left V 6 bases short and J 6 bases short, with 12 bases between. The CDR3 has 12 residues. The CDR3 DNA reads as TGTGCCTGCGGGACGAGCTTCAATGAGCAGTTCTTC. The encoded protein is CACGTSFNEQFF.